This T cell receptor beta chain was captured by sequencing in a study of early T cells in non-severe SARS-CoV-2 infection. Whole-study context: The input, bulk RNA from unsorted whole blood, was sequenced, and chains were unpaired. Study-wide findings and caveats: Database matching using VDJdb favored anti-spike CD8 responses, with private and CD4 specificities left missing.

Unique molecular identifier tags were affixed to discrete cDNA molecules. TCRdb re-analysed the 5' RACE reads in MiXCR, keeping a single row per CDR3 protein. In the table there are 65,000 to 90,000 distinct CDR3 sequences, roughly an eighth of which are singletons. The V gene end was trimmed by 5 bases and the J gene end by 2 bases; junction bases not matched to a gene: 5. This CDR3 comprises 14 residues. In germline, CDR1 is SEHNR, CDR2 FQNEAQ (reference sequence). Only a few counts were recorded for this clonotype. Antigen specificity is unknown. Sequencing was done on a sample of whole blood. V and J are TRBV7-9 and TRBJ1-1; 7 nucleotides match TRBD1. This TCR derives from an adult who was a healthcare worker with PCR-confirmed SARS-CoV-2 infection or an uninfected control (not recorded which). The CDR3 loop reads CASSQQGHNTEAFF. Here the CDR3 DNA reads TGTGCCAGCAGCCAACAGGGGCACAACACTGAAGCTTTCTTT.